The 30 T cell receptor beta chains listed next were all sequenced from one sample in a study of cytomegalovirus exposure and HLA in healthy donors. The study ran its PCR with 60 Vbeta and 13 Jbeta primers. Clones were read by immunoSEQ multiplex PCR, and TCRdb kept only the in-frame ones, dropping some. The table has around 150,000 clones, roughly four fifths seen once. The sequenced sample consisted of PBMCs. The receptors originated from a male donor in good health and CMV-seropositive.

This clone was seen only once. The chain has TRBV19 and TRBJ1-1, with a tentative D call TRBD1 (6 bases). V shed 10 bases and J shed 5 bases, with 14 bases lying between them. Per germline, CDR1 LNHDA and CDR2 SQIVND (reference sequence). This CDR3 contains 12 residues. This chain's CDR3 is CATRGRGTEAFF. CDR3 nucleotide sequence: TGTGCCACGAGGGGGAGGGGGACTGAAGCTTTCTTT.

This clone appeared a few times. The rearrangement links TRBV29-1 to TRBJ2-3; possible D gene TRBD2, 6 bases. CDR3 length: 13 amino acids. Trimming removed 3 bases at V and 0 bases at J, with 7 bases between. Germline V gene sequence: CDR1 SQVTM, CDR2 ANQGSEA. The CDR3 nucleotides are TGCAGCGTTGACGGGAGTAGCACAGATACGCAGTATTTT. This sequence encodes CSVDGSSTDTQYF.

The chain joins TRBV6-1 to TRBJ1-2; TRBD1 agrees at 7 bases. CDR1 and CDR2 from the germline V gene are MNHNS and SASEGT. CDR3 length: 13 residues. V shed 2 bases and J 3 bases; nucleotides not matched to a gene: 0. For the CDR3, the DNA is TGTGCCAGCAGTGAAACAGGGGACTATGGCTACACCTTC. Amino acids: CASSETGDYGYTF.

V gene TRBV27 combines with J gene TRBJ2-1, with D maybe TRBD2 (5 bases). The CDR3 has 13 residues. Trimming pared 0 bases from V and 13 bases from J, leaving 13 bases between. Germline V gives CDR1 MNHEY, CDR2 SMNVEV (reference sequence). The CDR3 DNA reads as TGTGCCAGCAGTTTATCGGGGAGCGGTTATCAGTTCTTC. This translates into CASSLSGSGYQFF.

This chain uses TRBV4-2 with TRBJ1-4; D is possibly TRBD1 (6 bases). Trimming removed 0 bases at V and 4 bases at J, with 6 bases between. Germline V lookup: CDR1 LGHNA, CDR2 YNFKEQ. The CDR3 totals 14 residues. The CDR3 sequence: CASSQEDSNEKLFF. CDR3 bases: TGTGCCAGCAGCCAAGAGGACAGTAATGAAAAACTGTTTTTT.

The rearrangement links TRBV4-3 to TRBJ1-2; a weak D match, TRBD1 (5 bases). The CDR3 contains 13 residues. Germline V lookup: CDR1 LGHNA, CDR2 YSLEER. The ends were cut back, 4 bases at V and 8 bases at J, with 14 bases in the middle. The CDR3 spells CASSPTGPGGYTF. The CDR3 DNA reads as TGCGCCAGCAGCCCCACAGGCCCGGGCGGCTACACCTTC.

This clone has a single count. The J gene is TRBJ1-1, the V gene TRBV11-2; 8 bases are a match to TRBD1. This CDR3 is 14 amino acids long. Germline assignment: CDR1 SGHAT and CDR2 FQNNGV. The ends lost 4 bases at V and 5 bases at J; junction bases unmatched: 6. In nucleotides, the CDR3 is TGTGCCAGCAGCTCCAACAGGGGGAGGACTGAAGCTTTCTTT. Translating it yields CASSSNRGRTEAFF.

The genes are TRBV10-3 and TRBJ1-2; maybe TRBD1 (6 bases). Germline V gene data show CDR1 as ENHRY and CDR2 as SYGVKD. V shed 4 bases and J shed 6 bases, with 21 bases lying between them. CDR3 length: 16 amino acids. The CDR3 DNA sequence: TGTGCCATCAGTGCTAGGGGGACAAGCTATGACGATGGCTACACCTTC. It translates to CAISARGTSYDDGYTF.

The genes are TRBV6-5 and TRBJ1-5; 7 bases fit TRBD1. V dropped 5 bases and J dropped 2; count of bases not matched to a gene: 3. CDR3 length: 14 residues. Germline V lookup: CDR1 MNHEY, CDR2 SVGAGI. CDR3 region: CASSQGQRNQPQHF. The DNA for the CDR3 is TGTGCCAGCAGTCAGGGACAGCGCAATCAGCCCCAGCATTTT.

The chain joins TRBV30 to TRBJ2-7; TRBD1 agrees at 9 bases. The germline V gene has CDR1 GTSNPN and CDR2 SVGIG (reference sequence). After removal of 3 bases from V and 1 base from J, the junction contained 16 bases not matched to a gene. The CDR3 runs to 18 residues. The DNA of the CDR3 is TGTGCCTGGAGGACCGGGACAGGGAGGATTTTACGGTCCTACGAGCAGTACTTC. This sequence encodes CAWRTGTGRILRSYEQYF. Using reference TRBV30 and TRBJ2-7 for the parts outside the CDR3, the full variable domain is SQTIHQWPATLVQPVGSPLSLECTVEGTSNPNLYWYRQAAGRGLQLLFYSVGIGQISSEVPQNLSASRPQDRQFILSSKKLLLSDSGFYLCAWRTGTGRILRSYEQYFGPGTRLTVT.

The chain has TRBV7-2 and TRBJ2-1; 10 bases align to TRBD2. Per germline, CDR1 SGHTA and CDR2 FQGNSA. V lost 4 bases, J lost 4 bases, and 4 bases stayed unmatched. The CDR3 contains 15 residues. The CDR3 here is CASSSPTSGYNEQFF. As DNA, the CDR3 is TGTGCCAGCAGCTCGCCGACTAGCGGGTACAATGAGCAGTTCTTC. Variable domain in full (rest from reference TRBV7-2 and TRBJ2-1): GAGVSQSPSNKVTEKGKDVELRCDPISGHTALYWYRQSLGQGLEFLIYFQGNSAPDKSGLPSDRFSAERTGGSVSTLTIQRTQQEDSAVYLCASSSPTSGYNEQFFGPGTRLTVL.

The chain employs TRBV28 and TRBJ1-1, with D maybe TRBD1 (6 bases). V dropped 6 bases and J dropped 7 bases, with 12 bases sitting between them. The CDR3 has 12 residues. CDR1 and CDR2 from the germline V gene are MDHEN and SYDVKM. The CDR3 DNA sequence: TGTGCCAGCAGGGACAGTTTTAGTGAAGCTTTCTTT. It translates to CASRDSFSEAFF.

This rearrangement joins TRBV5-1 to TRBJ2-3; no firm D call. V was cut by 0 bases and J by 0 bases, with 11 bases left in between. The CDR3 is 16 residues long. Per the germline V gene, CDR1 is SGHRS and CDR2 is YFSETQ. The CDR3 is CASSLVLGASTDTQYF. The CDR3 bases are TGCGCCAGCAGCTTGGTCCTAGGTGCTAGCACAGATACGCAGTATTTT.

This chain joins TRBV30 and TRBJ2-1; 12 positions match TRBD2. This CDR3 has 14 residues. Germline V gene lookup returns CDR1 GTSNPN and CDR2 SVGIG (reference sequence). V trimming: 0 bases; J trimming: 12 bases; junction bases outside the gene matches: 6. CDR3 nucleotides: TGTGCCTGGAGTGTAACGCTAGCGGGGGGGACGCAGTTCTTC. This sequence encodes CAWSVTLAGGTQFF.

This clone has more than one count but fewer than ten. This sequence joins TRBV9 and TRBJ2-2, with D maybe TRBD2 (6 bases). The germline CDR1 and CDR2 sequences are SGDLS and YYNGEE. The CDR3 runs 14 residues. The V end was cut by 2 bases, the J end by 5 bases, with 10 bases between. This chain's CDR3 is CASSVTSLTGELFF. For the CDR3, the DNA is TGTGCCAGCAGCGTTACTAGCCTAACCGGGGAGCTGTTTTTT.

This clone turned up a few times. This rearrangement joins TRBV5-4 to TRBJ2-7; D is perhaps TRBD1 (6 bases). V lost 3 bases, J lost 7 bases, and 20 bases lay in between. The CDR3 loop spans 15 amino acids. In germline, CDR1 is SGHNT, CDR2 YYREEE (reference sequence). Here the CDR3 reads CASSSGDRIKEEQYF. The CDR3 coding sequence is TGTGCCAGCAGCTCCGGAGACAGGATCAAGGAGGAGCAGTACTTC.

The J gene is TRBJ2-1, the V gene TRBV5-1; TRBD2 matches 15 bases. Trimming removed 4 bases from V and 16 bases from J; junction bases left unmatched: 12. This CDR3 spans 15 amino acids. Germline CDR1 is SGHRS and CDR2 is YFSETQ. CDR3 loop: CASSPGLAGGSLQFF. CDR3 bases: TGCGCCAGCAGCCCGGGACTAGCGGGGGGCTCCCTTCAATTCTTC.

The CDR3 reads CASSPRVSSGSYEQYF. The CDR3 DNA follows: TGTGCCAGCTCACCAAGGGTGTCTAGCGGGAGTTACGAGCAGTACTTC. The chain combines TRBV18 with TRBJ2-7; 10 bases are shared with TRBD2. The germline CDR1 and CDR2 sequences are KGHSH and LQKENI. Trimming cost V 2 bases and J 4 bases; bases outside gene matches: 8. The CDR3 runs to 16 residues.

The chain carries TRBV5-1 and TRBJ2-7; D is unclear. CDR3 size: 13 residues. CDR1 SGHRS and CDR2 YFSETQ come from the germline V gene. V shed 6 bases and J shed 5 bases, with 15 bases lying between them. The chain's CDR3 is CASTRDLPNEQYF. CDR3 DNA sequence: TGCGCCAGCACCCGCGACTTACCCAACGAGCAGTACTTC.

Only a few counts were recorded for this clone. This chain links TRBV11-2 with TRBJ1-2; D is unclear. The V and J ends lost 8 bases and 7 bases respectively, with 14 bases between them. In germline, CDR1 is SGHAT, CDR2 FQNNGV. The CDR3 is 12 residues long. The CDR3 DNA is TGTGCCAGCTCCTCAAACAGAGTTGGCTACACCTTC. Translated, it gives CASSSNRVGYTF.

This rearrangement joins TRBV21-1 to TRBJ2-5; the table's D call, TRBD1, has no DNA check behind it. TRBV21-1 is deemed a pseudogene. This CDR3 is 15 amino acids long. The CDR3 protein is CAPSTPTGGKETQYF. The DNA of the CDR3 is TGTGCCCCATCGACACCGACAGGGGGTAAGGAGACCCAGTACTTC.

The DNA for the CDR3 is TGTGCCAGCCATTTAACAGGATACCAAGAGACCCAGTACTTC. Its protein product is CASHLTGYQETQYF. The J gene is TRBJ2-5, the V gene TRBV28; maybe TRBD1 (5 bases). V gave up 8 bases and J gave up 0 bases, with 13 bases separating them. Looked up from germline, CDR1 is MDHEN and CDR2 is SYDVKM. This CDR3 is 14 amino acids long.

This clone came up once. The rearrangement joins TRBV27 to TRBJ2-7; D might be TRBD1 (6 bases). Germline V CDR1 and CDR2: MNHEY, SMNVEV (reference sequence). Trimming cost V 1 base and J 4 bases, with 14 bases left between them. The CDR3 is made up of 15 amino acids. This CDR3 reads CASSLFSGHLYEQYF. The CDR3 DNA reads TGTGCCAGCAGTTTATTTTCGGGACACCTTTACGAGCAGTACTTC.

The chain links TRBV4-1 to TRBJ1-2, with D possibly matching TRBD1 (6 bases). The CDR3 contains 16 residues. CDR1 MGHRA and CDR2 YSYEKL come from the germline V gene. The ends were cut back, 0 bases at V and 4 bases at J, with 15 bases in the middle. DNA for the CDR3: TGCGCCAGCAGCCAAGATAGACGCCAGGGGATCTATGGCTACACCTTC. Amino acids: CASSQDRRQGIYGYTF.

V is TRBV6-5 and J is TRBJ1-1; 7 bases fit TRBD1. Germline V gene lookup returns CDR1 MNHEY and CDR2 SVGAGI. Trimming took 6 bases from V and 4 from J; bases not matched to a gene: 8. The CDR3 spans 14 residues. CDR3 DNA sequence: TGTGCCAGCAGACCCCCGACAGGGCTCACTGAAGCTTTCTTT. Its protein is CASRPPTGLTEAFF.

V usage is TRBV7-2 and J usage is TRBJ2-7; TRBD2 is a possible D gene (5 bases). The CDR3 runs 14 residues. V lost 4 bases, J lost 2 bases, and 12 bases lay in between. Looked up from germline, CDR1 is SGHTA and CDR2 is FQGNSA. The CDR3 loop reads CASSSGLSTYEQYF. The CDR3 DNA follows: TGTGCCAGCAGCTCAGGACTCTCGACCTACGAGCAGTACTTC.

This chain connects TRBV12-5 to TRBJ1-1; no reliable D call. The germline CDR1 and CDR2 sequences are LGHNT and FRNRAP. Trimming cost V 7 bases and J 1 base, with 4 bases left between them. There are 11 residues in the CDR3. The DNA for the CDR3 is TGTGCTAGTGTCAAGAACACTGAAGCTTTCTTT. The encoded protein is CASVKNTEAFF.

The gene calls are TRBV9 and TRBJ1-1, with a weak D call TRBD1 (6 bases). Per germline, CDR1 SGDLS and CDR2 YYNGEE. This CDR3 is built from 14 residues. Between the trimmed V and J ends, which lost 3 bases and 3 bases, there was a span of 12 bases. CDR3 sequence reads: CASSARDTHTEAFF. The CDR3 nucleotides read TGTGCCAGCAGCGCCCGGGACACACACACTGAAGCTTTCTTT.

The gene calls are TRBV10-3 and TRBJ2-1, with 10 bases matching TRBD1. This CDR3 has 16 residues. J gave up 5 bases and V 4 bases, and 8 bases lay outside the gene matches. Germline assignment: CDR1 ENHRY and CDR2 SYGVKD. The CDR3 DNA sequence: TGTGCCATCAGTGGACCGACAGGGGGCAGGGACAATGAGCAGTTCTTC. Translating it yields CAISGPTGGRDNEQFF.

This clone was seen a few times. J is TRBJ1-1 and V is TRBV28; 9 bases agree with TRBD1. Looked up from germline, CDR1 is MDHEN and CDR2 is SYDVKM. The CDR3 has 16 residues. The V gene end was trimmed by 6 bases and the J gene end by 1 base; junction bases not matched to a gene: 9. CDR3 loop: CASRLQGASGNTEAFF. The CDR3 bases are TGTGCCAGCAGGTTACAGGGGGCGTCGGGGAACACTGAAGCTTTCTTT.